This TCR beta chain was sequenced in a study of beta chain features in type 1 diabetes. General study points: Patients with type 1 diabetes carried fewer insertions and had more deletions at their VDJ junctions.

Expressed TCRB transcripts were sequenced because the isolated RNA had all been reverse transcribed beforehand. The protocol was immunoSEQ multiplex PCR, while the TCRdb copy is restricted to in-frame clones and leaves out a portion. The data contain fewer than 400,000 clones, roughly 8% of them singletons. The CDR3 extends over 13 amino acids. CDR1 is SGHTA and CDR2 is FQGNSA in the germline V gene. V lost 5 bases, J lost 5 bases, and 5 bases stayed unmatched. For this clone: Its antigen is currently unknown.

The V call is TRBV7-2, the J call TRBJ1-1; 7 nucleotides agree with TRBD1. The specimen was central memory CD4+ T cells from blood. The sequence was collected from a woman under 30 in good health. The CDR3 here is CASSLQGLTEAFF. In DNA form, the CDR3 reads TGTGCCAGCAGCCTACAGGGGTTAACTGAAGCTTTCTTT. Full variable domain (outside the CDR3, taken from reference TRBV7-2 and TRBJ1-1): GAGVSQSPSNKVTEKGKDVELRCDPISGHTALYWYRQSLGQGLEFLIYFQGNSAPDKSGLPSDRFSAERTGGSVSTLTIQRTQQEDSAVYLCASSLQGLTEAFFGQGTRLTVV.